This TCR beta chain was observed in a study of T cells in Graves' hyperthyroidism and ophthalmopathy. Study context: Peripheral blood was obtained at initial diagnosis, preceding any treatment.

CDR3 length: 17 residues. Germline-derived CDR1 and CDR2 are LGHDT and YNNKEL (reference sequence). J lost 4 bases, V lost 1 base, and 8 bases had no gene match. RNA transcripts were the template for amplifying TCR beta CDR3 regions. Using the HTBI primer set, a first-round RT-PCR was run on the TCR CDR3. TCRdb redid the calling of the multiplex PCR reads with MiXCR, one entry per CDR3 protein. The sample lists 380,000 or so distinct CDR3 sequences; 11% to 15% were seen once. A few counts support this clonotype. Its specificity is unknown. A roughly 10 ml volume of fresh peripheral blood provided the PBMCs. Points from the study as a whole: The majority of expanded thyroid clonotypes above 0.001 also appeared in blood. In the analysis, a 13 V-J model separated ophthalmopathy from stable hyperthyroidism.

The chain employs TRBV3-1 and TRBJ2-3, with 10 bases lining up with TRBD2. This clonotype was obtained from a woman aged 30 to 39 with Graves' hyperthyroidism. Sequenced material: blood. The CDR3 sequence: CASSQAPSGRIADTQYF. The CDR3, as DNA: TGTGCCAGCAGCCAAGCCCCTAGCGGGAGAATAGCAGATACGCAGTATTTT.